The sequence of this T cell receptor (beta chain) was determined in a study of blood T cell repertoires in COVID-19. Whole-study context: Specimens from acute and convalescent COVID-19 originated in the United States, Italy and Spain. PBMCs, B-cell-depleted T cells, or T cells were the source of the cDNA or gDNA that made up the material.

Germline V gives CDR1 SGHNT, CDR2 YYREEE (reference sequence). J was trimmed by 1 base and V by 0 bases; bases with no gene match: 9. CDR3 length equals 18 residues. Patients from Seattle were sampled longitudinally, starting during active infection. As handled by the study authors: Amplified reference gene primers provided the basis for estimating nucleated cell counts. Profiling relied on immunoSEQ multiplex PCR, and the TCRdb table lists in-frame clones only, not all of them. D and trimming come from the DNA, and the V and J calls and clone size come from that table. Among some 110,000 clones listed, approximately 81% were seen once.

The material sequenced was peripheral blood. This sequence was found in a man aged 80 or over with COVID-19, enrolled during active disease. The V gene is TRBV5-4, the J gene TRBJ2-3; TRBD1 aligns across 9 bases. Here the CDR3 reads CASSLGFTGGSRTDTQYF. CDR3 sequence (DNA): TGTGCCAGCAGCTTGGGCTTTACAGGGGGCTCCCGCACAGATACGCAGTATTTT.